These T cell receptor beta chains were read from a single sample in a study of blood T cells in healthy people across ages. MiXCR, applied by TCRdb to the 5' RACE reads, yields one record per CDR3 protein. The sample contains about 400,000 distinct CDR3 sequences, about 52% of which appear only once. Sequencing used blood. The source is a man in his 60s in good health. Each CDR3 is given with its conserved first and last residue. D genes are given only for firm matches. Size is stated for part of the rows, as once, few or many counts, or as a class when the clone is expanded.

v_gene: TRBV24-1; abundance: NA; d_gene: TRBD2; j_gene: TRBJ2-1; CDR3nt: TGTGCCACCGGACTAGCGGGATACAATGAGCAGTTCTTC; CDR3aa: CATGLAGYNEQFF
v_gene: TRBV12-3/TRBV12-4; abundance: NA; d_gene: NA; j_gene: TRBJ2-1; CDR3nt: TGTGCCACCTCACCCAGTCGGGGCGAGGGGGAGAATGAGCAGTTCTTC; CDR3aa: CATSPSRGEGENEQFF
v_gene: TRBV7-6; abundance: NA; d_gene: TRBD2; j_gene: TRBJ2-1; CDR3nt: TGTGCCAGCAGCTTAGAAGCGGGGAACAATGAGCAGTTCTTC; CDR3aa: CASSLEAGNNEQFF
v_gene: TRBV2; abundance: NA; d_gene: TRBD1; j_gene: TRBJ1-2; CDR3nt: TGTGCCAGCAGGGGGACAGTCTATGGCTACACCTTC; CDR3aa: CASRGTVYGYTF
v_gene: TRBV20-1; abundance: few; d_gene: NA; j_gene: TRBJ2-5; CDR3nt: TGCAGTGCTCTTGATAAGACCCAGTACTTC; CDR3aa: CSALDKTQYF
v_gene: TRBV5-1; abundance: few; d_gene: NA; j_gene: TRBJ2-7; CDR3nt: TGCGCCAGCAGCCTCCAACCGACTTCCTACGAGCAGTACTTC; CDR3aa: CASSLQPTSYEQYF
v_gene: TRBV30; abundance: NA; d_gene: NA; j_gene: TRBJ2-1; CDR3nt: TGTGCCTGGATCGATCTAAATTACAATGAGCAGTTCTTC; CDR3aa: CAWIDLNYNEQFF
v_gene: TRBV20-1; abundance: NA; d_gene: NA; j_gene: TRBJ2-3; CDR3nt: TGCAGTGCCGAGGGGGGCCACACAGATACGCAGTATTTT; CDR3aa: CSAEGGHTDTQYF
v_gene: TRBV29-1; abundance: NA; d_gene: TRBD1; j_gene: TRBJ2-5; CDR3nt: TGCAGCGTTGGGAGACCGGGACAGACATGGGAGACCCAGTACTTC; CDR3aa: CSVGRPGQTWETQYF
v_gene: TRBV12-3/TRBV12-4; abundance: NA; d_gene: NA; j_gene: TRBJ2-1; CDR3nt: TGTGCCAGCAGCGATAGACAGGGAGGCAACAATGAGCAGTTCTTC; CDR3aa: CASSDRQGGNNEQFF
v_gene: TRBV29-1; abundance: once; d_gene: NA; j_gene: TRBJ2-3; CDR3nt: TGCAGCGTCCGAGTAGGGTTCAGCACAGATACGCAGTATTTT; CDR3aa: CSVRVGFSTDTQYF
v_gene: TRBV7-2; abundance: NA; d_gene: TRBD1; j_gene: TRBJ2-5; CDR3nt: TGTGCCAGCAGCCCGGGACAGCTAAAAGAGACCCAGTACTTC; CDR3aa: CASSPGQLKETQYF
v_gene: TRBV11-3; abundance: many; d_gene: NA; j_gene: TRBJ2-3; CDR3nt: TGTGCCAGCGGGGACACAGATACGCAGTATTTT; CDR3aa: CASGDTDTQYF
v_gene: TRBV6-6; abundance: NA; d_gene: NA; j_gene: TRBJ2-7; CDR3nt: TGTGCCAGCAGCAGCACGAAGAGCTCCTACGAGCAGTACTTC; CDR3aa: CASSSTKSSYEQYF
v_gene: TRBV12-3/TRBV12-4; abundance: few; d_gene: NA; j_gene: TRBJ2-5; CDR3nt: TGTGCCAGCAGTTTATTATCCATCGGGGAGACCCAGTACTTC; CDR3aa: CASSLLSIGETQYF
v_gene: TRBV10-3; abundance: few; d_gene: TRBD1; j_gene: TRBJ2-7; CDR3nt: TGTGCCATCAGTCCCCAGGGGGCAAGGGAGCAGTACTTC; CDR3aa: CAISPQGAREQYF
v_gene: TRBV5-1; abundance: NA; d_gene: NA; j_gene: TRBJ2-5; CDR3nt: TGCGCCAGCAGCTCCTCCTTAGGGGGGGGAGAGACCCAGTACTTC; CDR3aa: CASSSSLGGGETQYF
v_gene: TRBV6-2/TRBV6-3; abundance: NA; d_gene: TRBD2; j_gene: TRBJ2-3; CDR3nt: TGTGCCAGCAGTTACCTAGCGGGAGTCACAGATACGCAGTATTTT; CDR3aa: CASSYLAGVTDTQYF
v_gene: TRBV20-1; abundance: NA; d_gene: TRBD1; j_gene: TRBJ1-1; CDR3nt: TGCAGTGCTTTTTCCGGGACAGGCATATCAAACACTGAAGCTTTCTTT; CDR3aa: CSAFSGTGISNTEAFF
v_gene: TRBV20-1; abundance: NA; d_gene: NA; j_gene: TRBJ1-2; CDR3nt: TGCAGTGCTAGGACAGCTCTTCCCGGCTACACCTTC; CDR3aa: CSARTALPGYTF
v_gene: TRBV7-2; abundance: few; d_gene: TRBD2; j_gene: TRBJ2-5; CDR3nt: TGTGCCAGCAGCTCTGGGGGGACGGGGGGGAAGACCCAGTACTTC; CDR3aa: CASSSGGTGGKTQYF
v_gene: TRBV12-3/TRBV12-4; abundance: NA; d_gene: NA; j_gene: TRBJ2-7; CDR3nt: TGTGCCAGCAGTTTAATGGGCGGCTCCTACAATGAGCAGTACTTC; CDR3aa: CASSLMGGSYNEQYF
v_gene: TRBV7-7; abundance: NA; d_gene: TRBD2; j_gene: TRBJ2-5; CDR3nt: TGTGCTAGCAGCTTAGCGTCTAGCGGGAGTCTTGGGACCCAGTACTTC; CDR3aa: CASSLASSGSLGTQYF
v_gene: TRBV7-2; abundance: few; d_gene: NA; j_gene: TRBJ1-6; CDR3nt: TGTGCCAGCAGCTTATACAGGGTGGGTTCACCCCTCCACTTT; CDR3aa: CASSLYRVGSPLHF
v_gene: TRBV12-3/TRBV12-4; abundance: NA; d_gene: NA; j_gene: TRBJ2-4; CDR3nt: TGTGCCACCTCCTTAGTCGCGGAGGGGGTTGAGCAGTACTTC; CDR3aa: CATSLVAEGVEQYF
v_gene: TRBV2; abundance: few; d_gene: NA; j_gene: TRBJ2-7; CDR3nt: TGTGCCAGCGCCGTGGGCAGGGAAAGGCAGTACTTC; CDR3aa: CASAVGRERQYF
v_gene: TRBV5-4; abundance: few; d_gene: TRBD1; j_gene: TRBJ2-5; CDR3nt: TGTGCCAGCAGTTCGGACAGGGTGCAAGAGACCCAGTACTTC; CDR3aa: CASSSDRVQETQYF
v_gene: TRBV7-8; abundance: NA; d_gene: TRBD2; j_gene: TRBJ2-3; CDR3nt: TGTGCCAGCAGCCGGGGCGGGGGGGCGAGAGATACGCAGTATTTT; CDR3aa: CASSRGGGARDTQYF
v_gene: TRBV4-3; abundance: few; d_gene: NA; j_gene: TRBJ1-2; CDR3nt: TGCGCCAGCAGCCAAGACAGGGGCGTCGGTATGGGCTACACCTTC; CDR3aa: CASSQDRGVGMGYTF